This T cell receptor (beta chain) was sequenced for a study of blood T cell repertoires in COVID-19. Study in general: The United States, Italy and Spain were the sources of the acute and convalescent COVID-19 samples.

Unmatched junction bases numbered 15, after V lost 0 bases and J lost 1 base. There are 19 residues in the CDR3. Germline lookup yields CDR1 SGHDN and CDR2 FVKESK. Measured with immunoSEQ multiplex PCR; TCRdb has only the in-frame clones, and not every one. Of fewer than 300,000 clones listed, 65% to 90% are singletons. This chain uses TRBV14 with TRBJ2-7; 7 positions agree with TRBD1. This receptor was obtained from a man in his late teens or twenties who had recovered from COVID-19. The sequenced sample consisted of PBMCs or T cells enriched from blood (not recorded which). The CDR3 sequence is CASSQDYFGWTGRSYEQYF. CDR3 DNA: TGTGCCAGCAGCCAAGATTACTTCGGCTGGACAGGTAGATCCTACGAGCAGTACTTC.